The 21 T cell receptor beta chains below were found in one sample sequenced in a study of T cells expressing NK-cell markers. TCRdb re-called the 5' RACE reads; every CDR3 protein appears as one record, without DNA. This table lists 350,000 to 500,000 distinct CDR3 sequences. The sequenced material came from blood T cells: a sorted CD56 or NKG2C T cell subset, CD4+ or CD8+ T cells, or bulk PBMC T cells (not recorded which). The source of these receptors is a woman between 18 and 70 years old in good health.

The rearrangement links TRBV12-3 or TRBV12-4 to TRBJ1-4. This CDR3 comprises 12 residues. The CDR3 spells CASSSMGEKLFF.

The chain uses TRBV11-2 and TRBJ2-2; the TCRdb call, TRBD1, lacks DNA for checking. Looked up from germline, CDR1 is SGHAT and CDR2 is FQNNGV. The CDR3 has 15 residues. CDR3 amino acids: CASSGTRDIPGELFF.

The chain joins TRBV12-3 or TRBV12-4 to TRBJ1-6; TCRdb picks TRBD1, but there is no DNA to check that call. The CDR3 consists of 14 residues. The CDR3 region is CASRLESGNSPLHF.

J is TRBJ2-1 and V is TRBV6-5; TCRdb's D call of TRBD1 is untestable without DNA. The CDR3 extends over 15 amino acids. CDR1 and CDR2 (germline): MNHEY, SVGAGI. The CDR3 reads CASSYSRDTYNEQFF.

V usage is TRBV14 and J usage is TRBJ2-5; TCRdb's D gene call, TRBD1, goes unchecked for lack of DNA. This CDR3 comprises 16 residues. CDR1 and CDR2 from the germline V gene are SGHDN and FVKESK. The CDR3 loop reads CASSQEGTGLQETQYF.

This chain connects TRBV3-1 to TRBJ2-3. Germline V gene lookup returns CDR1 LGHDT and CDR2 YNNKEL (reference sequence). The CDR3 runs 15 residues. This CDR3 reads CASSRSGASTDTQYF.

This chain links TRBV10-3 with TRBJ2-2. The CDR3 extends over 17 amino acids. Germline V gene lookup returns CDR1 ENHRY and CDR2 SYGVKD. CDR3 residues: CAISESIRTSNTGELFF.

The chain employs TRBV5-1 and TRBJ2-3; TCRdb picks TRBD2, but there is no DNA to check that call. Germline CDR1 SGHRS, CDR2 YFSETQ. CDR3 length: 17 residues. This CDR3 reads CASSPLSSGGARDTQYF.

The chain uses TRBV11-1 and TRBJ1-5. Germline CDR1 SGHAT, CDR2 FQDESV (reference sequence). This CDR3 comprises 16 residues. This chain's CDR3 is CASSLRRRASNQPQHF.

This chain connects TRBV9 to TRBJ2-5; TCRdb's D call of TRBD2 is untestable without DNA. The CDR3 consists of 15 residues. The germline V gene encodes CDR1 SGDLS and CDR2 YYNGEE. The CDR3: CASSVGQGGVETQYF. Combining the CDR3 with reference TRBV9 and TRBJ2-5 gives the whole variable domain DSGVTQTPKHLITATGQRVTLRCSPRSGDLSVYWYQQSLDQGLQFLIQYYNGEERAKGNILERFSAQQFPDLHSELNLSSLELGDSALYFCASSVGQGGVETQYFGPGTRLLVL.

This chain uses TRBV5-6 with TRBJ2-4; the D call of TRBD1 rests on TCRdb alone, since no DNA is present to check it. The CDR3 covers 13 residues. Germline CDR1 reads SGHDT; CDR2 reads YYEEEE. The CDR3 is CASRSGQKNIQYF.

The chain is built from TRBV29-1 and TRBJ1-1; the TRBD1 assignment by TCRdb is unverifiable without DNA. CDR1 is SQVTM and CDR2 is ANQGSEA in the germline V gene. This CDR3 is built from 14 residues. The CDR3 reads CSVDGQGVDTEAFF.

V usage is TRBV25-1 and J usage is TRBJ2-7. This CDR3 spans 12 amino acids. Per germline, CDR1 MGHDK and CDR2 SYGVNS. The CDR3 reads CASRNSYYEQYF.

V usage is TRBV25-1 and J usage is TRBJ1-2; TCRdb's D gene call, TRBD1, goes unchecked for lack of DNA. CDR1 is MGHDK, CDR2 SYGVNS, per germline. This CDR3 contains 12 residues. This CDR3 is CASGPGGYGYTF.

This sequence joins TRBV5-4 and TRBJ2-1. This CDR3 is 14 amino acids long. Germline lookup yields CDR1 SGHNT and CDR2 YYREEE (reference sequence). CDR3 in amino acids: CASSIGLAGTEQFF.

The chain combines TRBV5-5 with TRBJ1-2; there is no DNA to check the TCRdb D call of TRBD1. The CDR3 length is 14 residues. Germline V lookup: CDR1 SGHKS, CDR2 YYEKEE (reference sequence). The CDR3 protein is CASTQTVANYGYTF. Variable domain in full (rest from reference TRBV5-5 and TRBJ1-2): DAGVTQSPTHLIKTRGQQVTLRCSPISGHKSVSWYQQVLGQGPQFIFQYYEKEERGRGNFPDRFSARQFPNYSSELNVNALLLGDSALYLCASTQTVANYGYTFGSGTRLTVV.

This sequence joins TRBV2 and TRBJ2-1; TCRdb designates TRBD2, a call that cannot be tested without DNA. Germline CDR1 SNHLY, CDR2 FYNNEI. The CDR3 runs 16 residues. The CDR3 sequence is CASRTEMGPAGNEQFF.

J is TRBJ2-1 and V is TRBV12-3 or TRBV12-4; no DNA is available, so the TRBD1 call from TCRdb remains unchecked. The CDR3 totals 14 residues. The CDR3 sequence is CASSYMNGGGEQFF.

The V and J genes are TRBV7-2 and TRBJ2-3; TCRdb's assignment of TRBD2 cannot be checked, as there is no DNA. The V gene's germline CDR1 is SGHTA and CDR2 FQGNSA. The CDR3 contains 15 residues. The CDR3 loop reads CASSFRARGADTQYF.

The chain is built from TRBV3-1 and TRBJ2-3; TCRdb's D call, TRBD2, is unchecked because there is no DNA. Germline assignment: CDR1 LGHDT and CDR2 YNNKEL (reference sequence). The CDR3 contains 15 residues. CDR3 region: CASSPPAAERDTQYF.

The V gene is TRBV7-8, the J gene TRBJ1-5. The CDR3 is 13 amino acids. The germline V gene has CDR1 SGHVS and CDR2 FQNEAQ. This CDR3 is CASSLKGNQPQHF.